This T cell receptor beta chain comes out of a study of shared clonotypes between healthy human individuals. In the study overall: Each donor's CD4 naive and CD4 memory cells filled three plates apiece, CD8 naive two, and CD8 memory one. Findings and limits, study-wide: Generally, naive subsets (rather than memory subsets) showed larger estimated richness. Though the depth was large, rarefaction showed that sorted-subset sequencing was incomplete.

The table came from immunoSEQ multiplex PCR; TCRdb's copy has only in-frame clones and leaves some out. The sample lists about 380,000 clones; 95% to 97% were seen once. The CDR3 is 11 residues long. Trimming left V 2 bases short and J 6 bases short, with 5 bases between. In germline, CDR1 is KGHSH, CDR2 LQKENI. Notes on this clone: What it binds is unknown.

The sequence came from a man between 25 and 39 years old in good health. The chain employs TRBV18 and TRBJ2-7; TRBD1 or TRBD2 may be the D gene (5 bases each). Sequencing input: memory CD8+ T cells sorted from blood. Noted subset: CD45RO+ cells pooled with CCR7-negative TemRA cells. DNA of the CDR3: TGTGCCAGCTCACCAGGGGGCGAGCAGTACTTC. Its translation: CASSPGGEQYF.